These 28 T cell receptor beta chains share one sample of origin, sequenced in a study of T-cell reconstitution after alpha-beta-depleted transplantation in children. Using unique molecular identifiers, the investigators prepared the TCRbeta library. TCRdb reprocessed the PCR reads via MiXCR and lists one record per CDR3 protein. The profile shows about 78,000 distinct CDR3 sequences, 13% to 15% of them singletons. The sequenced sample was PBMCs, mostly from graft donor cells, obtained 180 days after TCRalphabeta/CD19-depleted stem cell transplant. These receptors were obtained from a male patient aged 2 to 9 who had a stem cell transplant for acute lymphoblastic leukemia, so the T cells may come from the graft donor.

This clonotype occurred many times. The chain uses TRBV6-2 or TRBV6-3 and TRBJ2-1; D not resolved. The CDR3 has 13 residues. Germline CDR1 and CDR2: MNHEY and SVGEGT. The germline V and J ends were trimmed by 2 bases and 8 bases, with 10 bases remaining between them. CDR3 nucleotide sequence: TGTGCCAGCAGTTACGCCTTCGGGCATGAGCAGTTCTTC. Amino acids: CASSYAFGHEQFF.

There are a few counts of this clonotype. The J gene is TRBJ2-7, the V gene TRBV12-3 or TRBV12-4; D not certain. The CDR3 is made up of 13 amino acids. Trimming took 1 base from V and 5 from J, leaving 9 bases between them. The CDR3 spells CASSLDRVHEQYF. The CDR3 DNA reads TGTGCCAGCAGTTTAGATAGGGTCCACGAGCAGTACTTC.

The V gene is TRBV4-3, the J gene TRBJ2-5; D remains ambiguous. The CDR3 has 14 residues. V was cut by 1 base and J by 3 bases, with 9 bases left in between. Germline V gives CDR1 LGHNA, CDR2 YSLEER. The CDR3 loop is CASSQGVREETQYF. The CDR3 DNA is TGCGCCAGCAGCCAAGGCGTTAGAGAAGAGACCCAGTACTTC.

CDR3 sequence reads: CASSLAAGVTSSYNEQFF. CDR3 sequence (DNA): TGCGCCAGCAGCTTGGCCGCGGGAGTTACAAGCTCCTACAATGAGCAGTTCTTC. The chain uses TRBV5-1 and TRBJ2-1; 7 bases map to TRBD2. The CDR3 sequence is 18 residues long. Germline V gene data show CDR1 as SGHRS and CDR2 as YFSETQ. J gave up 0 bases and V 0 bases, and 9 bases lay outside the gene matches.

This clonotype was counted a few times. The chain joins TRBV27 to TRBJ1-5, with a weak D call TRBD1 (6 bases). V was trimmed by 5 bases and J by 3 bases, leaving 8 bases between them. Looked up from germline, CDR1 is MNHEY and CDR2 is SMNVEV (reference sequence). The CDR3 covers 13 residues. CDR3 nucleotide sequence: TGTGCCAGCAGTGGGGGCAACAATCAGCCCCAGCATTTT. This encodes CASSGGNNQPQHF.

V gene TRBV4-3 combines with J gene TRBJ2-3, with no clear D. The CDR3 sequence is 16 residues long. The V end lost 0 bases, the J end lost 2 bases, and 12 bases lay between the germline ends. Germline CDR1 LGHNA, CDR2 YSLEER. The CDR3 protein is CASSQDRLGYTDTQYF. CDR3 nucleotides: TGCGCCAGCAGCCAAGATCGACTCGGATACACAGATACGCAGTATTTT.

This clonotype showed up just a few times. The chain combines TRBV15 with TRBJ2-2; D gene unclear. Germline V CDR1 and CDR2: LNHNV, YYDKDF (reference sequence). The length of the CDR3 is 13 residues. V was trimmed by 8 bases and J by 0 bases, leaving 7 bases between them. Written as DNA, the CDR3 is TGTGCCACCGGGCCCGCGAACACCGGGGAGCTGTTTTTT. It yields the protein CATGPANTGELFF.

This clonotype was picked up a small number of times. The CDR3 loop reads CASSMGGANQPQHF. In DNA, the CDR3 is TGTGCCAGCAGTATGGGGGGGGCGAATCAGCCCCAGCATTTT. V gene TRBV6-1 combines with J gene TRBJ1-5, with a weak D call TRBD1 (6 bases). This CDR3 has 14 amino acids. V was cut by 5 bases and J by 4 bases, with 12 bases left in between. Per the germline V gene, CDR1 is MNHNS and CDR2 is SASEGT.

Written as DNA, the CDR3 is TGTGCCAGCAGCCCATCCAGGGGAGGAACCGGGGAGCTGTTTTTT. Amino acid sequence: CASSPSRGGTGELFF. The chain joins TRBV4-2 to TRBJ2-2, with D perhaps assigned TRBD1 or TRBD2 (6 bases each). The germline V gene encodes CDR1 LGHNA and CDR2 YNFKEQ. The CDR3 runs 15 residues. V was cut by 4 bases and J by 5 bases, with 14 bases left in between.

This clonotype was counted a few times. The chain employs TRBV6-5 and TRBJ2-3; 8 bases are shared with TRBD2. This CDR3 is built from 14 residues. Germline CDR1 MNHEY, CDR2 SVGAGI. V shed 4 bases, J shed 3 bases, and the junction held 3 bases outside the gene matches. CDR3 bases: TGTGCCAGCAGTTCGGGACTAGAAACAGATACGCAGTATTTT. Its protein is CASSSGLETDTQYF.

This clonotype appeared many times. As DNA, the CDR3 is TGTGCCAGCAGCGTAGATACTAGCCTGCTCATTCAGTACTTC. Its protein product is CASSVDTSLLIQYF. J is TRBJ2-4 and V is TRBV9; D may be TRBD2 (6 bases). Trimming left V 0 bases short and J 9 bases short, with 13 bases between. Germline V CDR1 and CDR2: SGDLS, YYNGEE. The CDR3 contains 14 residues.

There are a few counts of this clonotype. The V and J genes are TRBV29-1 and TRBJ2-1; tentative D call: TRBD2 (5 bases). The V end lost 4 bases, the J end lost 4 bases, and 14 bases lay between the germline ends. There are 14 residues in the CDR3. CDR1 SQVTM and CDR2 ANQGSEA come from the germline V gene. The CDR3 is CSVGRLLNYNEQFF. The CDR3 bases are TGCAGCGTTGGGAGGCTTTTGAATTACAATGAGCAGTTCTTC.

This clonotype has only a few counts. The chain employs TRBV12-5 and TRBJ1-1; the D gene is possibly TRBD1 (6 bases). This CDR3 is 14 amino acids long. V was shortened by 1 base and J by 6 bases, with 12 bases between the two germline ends. Germline assignment: CDR1 LGHNT and CDR2 FRNRAP. The CDR3 reads CASGLALGGPEAFF. The CDR3 DNA reads TGTGCTAGTGGTTTGGCCCTTGGGGGGCCTGAAGCTTTCTTT.

This clonotype occurred a few times. The chain couples TRBV20-1 to TRBJ2-3, with a possible D match to TRBD2 (5 bases). CDR1 is DFQATT and CDR2 is SNEGSKA in the germline V gene (reference sequence). The CDR3 has 15 residues. Trimming removed 6 bases from V and 4 bases from J, with 20 bases in between. CDR3 sequence: CSAQERSGGADTQYF. CDR3 coding DNA: TGCAGTGCGCAGGAGAGAAGCGGAGGTGCAGATACGCAGTATTTT.

This clonotype was seen a few times. This chain connects TRBV9 to TRBJ1-5; D is unclear. There are 15 residues in the CDR3. Per germline, CDR1 SGDLS and CDR2 YYNGEE. Trimming cost V 0 bases and J 3 bases, with 10 bases left between them. The CDR3 loop reads CASSVAPFHNQPQHF. For the CDR3, the DNA is TGTGCCAGCAGCGTAGCCCCCTTCCACAATCAGCCCCAGCATTTT.

This clonotype was counted between two and nine times. The chain combines TRBV4-3 with TRBJ2-5; the D gene could be TRBD1 or TRBD2 (5 bases each). V shed 1 base and J shed 4 bases, with 13 bases lying between them. Germline CDR1 and CDR2: LGHNA and YSLEER. CDR3 length: 15 amino acids. The DNA of the CDR3 is TGCGCCAGCAGCCAAGGACAGAGGGCGGGAGAGACCCAGTACTTC. This sequence encodes CASSQGQRAGETQYF.

The rearrangement links TRBV27 to TRBJ1-2, with D possibly being TRBD1 (5 bases). Germline values: CDR1 MNHEY, CDR2 SMNVEV (reference sequence). CDR3 length equals 13 residues. Trimming removed 3 bases from V and 8 bases from J, with 13 bases in between. The CDR3: CASSFAGSGGYTF. The CDR3 nucleotides are TGTGCCAGCAGTTTTGCGGGGTCAGGGGGCTACACCTTC.

J is TRBJ2-7 and V is TRBV5-5; 10 bases line up with TRBD1. After removal of 7 bases from V and 6 bases from J, the junction contained 7 bases not matched to a gene. This CDR3 has 13 residues. From germline, CDR1 is SGHKS and CDR2 YYEKEE (reference sequence). This chain's CDR3 is CASFPGQGFEQYF. The CDR3 DNA follows: TGTGCCAGCTTTCCGGGACAGGGGTTCGAGCAGTACTTC.

In this sample, this clonotype turned up many times. The rearrangement links TRBV7-2 to TRBJ2-7; TRBD1 matches 8 bases. J was trimmed by 2 bases and V by 5 bases; bases with no gene match: 5. The CDR3 loop spans 14 amino acids. The V gene's germline CDR1 is SGHTA and CDR2 FQGNSA. CDR3 amino acids: CASSRTGTTYEQYF. As DNA, the CDR3 is TGTGCCAGCAGCCGGACAGGGACGACCTACGAGCAGTACTTC.

This chain connects TRBV13 to TRBJ2-1; D gene uncertain. In germline, CDR1 is PRHDT, CDR2 FYEKMQ (reference sequence). V lost 0 bases to trimming and J lost 0 bases, with 9 bases between them. The CDR3 loop spans 16 amino acids. Written as DNA, the CDR3 is TGTGCCAGCAGCTTAGGCTGGCAGAACTCCTACAATGAGCAGTTCTTC. Amino acids: CASSLGWQNSYNEQFF.

In its sample, this clonotype was seen a few times. The chain has TRBV12-3 or TRBV12-4 and TRBJ1-6; TRBD1 aligns across 7 bases. V lost 7 bases and J lost 1; bases outside the gene matches: 13. The CDR3 consists of 18 residues. The CDR3 nucleotides are TGTGCCAGCACTTTTGGCGGGAGGACAGGATCCTATAATTCACCCCTCCACTTT. This translates into CASTFGGRTGSYNSPLHF.

The table lists this clonotype with a few counts. Germline is not matched at one junction end, which may reflect a read error. The chain is built from TRBV6-5 and TRBJ2-1, with TRBD2 matching 10 bases. The CDR3 extends over 15 amino acids. CDR1 is MNHEY, CDR2 SVGAGI, per germline. The DNA of the CDR3 is TGTGCCAGCAGATACTATAGCGGGGGGAACAATGAGCAGTTCTTC. Protein sequence: CASRYYSGGNNEQFF.

There are a few counts of this clonotype. J is TRBJ1-2 and V is TRBV21-1; TRBD1, as called in the table, went unchecked against the DNA. TRBV21-1 is a pseudogene. The CDR3 consists of 14 residues. DNA for the CDR3: TGTGCCAGCAGCAATGGGACATTCAACTATGGCTACACCTTC. Translating it yields CASSNGTFNYGYTF.

This clonotype has just a few counts. The V call is TRBV5-1, the J call TRBJ1-6, with 7 positions matching TRBD1. Trimming took 0 bases from V and 6 from J; bases not matched to a gene: 3. CDR1 is SGHRS and CDR2 is YFSETQ in the germline V gene. The CDR3 contains 15 residues. The CDR3 reads CASSLGTGGNSPLHF. CDR3 in DNA: TGCGCCAGCAGCTTGGGGACAGGAGGTAATTCACCCCTCCACTTT. The whole variable domain, filled in from reference TRBV5-1 and TRBJ1-6, reads KAGVTQTPRYLIKTRGQQVTLSCSPISGHRSVSWYQQTPGQGLQFLFEYFSETQRNKGNFPGRFSGRQFSNSRSEMNVSTLELGDSALYLCASSLGTGGNSPLHFGNGTRLTVT.

This clonotype was found a few times. The chain combines TRBV28 with TRBJ2-1; TRBD1 or TRBD2 may be the D gene (5 bases each). This CDR3 spans 15 amino acids. Germline CDR1 is MDHEN and CDR2 is SYDVKM. V lost 2 bases, J lost 4 bases, and 12 bases lay in between. The CDR3 DNA reads TGTGCCAGCAGTTTAATCGGGACCGTTTACAATGAGCAGTTCTTC. Its translation: CASSLIGTVYNEQFF.

This clonotype was observed a handful of times. The rearrangement uses TRBV12-3 or TRBV12-4 and TRBJ2-7; D is perhaps TRBD1 or TRBD2 (5 bases each). V lost 7 bases, J lost 5 bases, and 15 bases lay in between. The CDR3 runs to 13 residues. CDR3 sequence reads: CASTRTPGHEQYF. CDR3 DNA sequence: TGTGCCAGCACTAGAACCCCGGGGCACGAGCAGTACTTC.

This clonotype was observed a few times. V is TRBV6-5 and J is TRBJ2-7; possible D gene TRBD1, 6 bases. The length of the CDR3 is 12 residues. The ends were cut back, 6 bases at V and 6 bases at J, with 12 bases in the middle. Germline assignment: CDR1 MNHEY and CDR2 SVGAGI. This CDR3 is CASRRQVGEQYF. The DNA of the CDR3 is TGTGCCAGCAGGCGACAGGTCGGCGAGCAGTACTTC.

The chain uses TRBV5-1 and TRBJ1-1; TRBD1 aligns across 7 bases. Germline lookup yields CDR1 SGHRS and CDR2 YFSETQ. V trimming: 2 bases; J trimming: 1 base; junction bases outside the gene matches: 5. This CDR3 region has 15 residues. The CDR3 coding sequence is TGCGCCAGCAGCTTTACGGACAGGAAGAACACTGAAGCTTTCTTT. Amino acids: CASSFTDRKNTEAFF.